Below, one T cell receptor (beta chain) is given with its context. Its cognate antigen is unknown. Sequencing templates came from extracted RNA that was reverse transcribed into cDNA. Data came from immunoSEQ multiplex PCR; TCRdb stores just in-frame clones and leaves some out. The sample lists some 51,000 clones, around 96% occurring once. This CDR3 comprises 16 residues. V dropped 4 bases and J dropped 0 bases, with 14 bases sitting between them. The germline gives CDR1 SGHTS, CDR2 YDEGEE. A FACSAria was used to sort CD4+ and CD8+ T cells. These cells came from PBMCs. The data derive from a study of CD8+ T cells in alopecia areata. Study background: Treated individuals took tofacitinib by mouth, 5 to 10 mg twice daily.

Study-level findings and limits: Normal skin's resident alphabeta T cells are also sequenced in scalp samples. Patients shared TCRs less clearly than mice did, possibly for HLA-related reasons.

The chain carries TRBV5-8 and TRBJ2-1; possibly TRBD1 or TRBD2 for D (5 bases each). This sequence originates from a human donor with alopecia areata. The source was CD8+ T cells sorted from blood, collected at week 0. The CDR3 DNA sequence: TGTGCCAGCAGCCACCGCCCTGGGGGCTCCTACAATGAGCAGTTCTTC. Protein: CASSHRPGGSYNEQFF.